This TCR beta chain comes out of a study of technical replicates of blood from several donors. V trimming: 7 bases; J trimming: 5 bases; junction bases outside the gene matches: 8. The CDR3 runs to 14 residues. Germline loops: CDR1 MNHEY, CDR2 SVGAGI. Profiled with immunoSEQ multiplex PCR; TCRdb holds only in-frame clones, not every one. This table has roughly 65,000 clones, approximately 84% appearing once. Sequencing input: PBMCs. The gene calls are TRBV6-5 and TRBJ2-7, with 10 bases fitting TRBD2. This clonotype was obtained from a human donor in good health. Some clones in this sample may be carry-over from other donors' samples. CDR3 sequence: CASNSGTSVDEQYF. The CDR3 bases are TGTGCCAGCAACTCCGGGACTAGCGTCGACGAGCAGTACTTC.